This paragraph covers one TCR beta chain sequence. What it recognizes is unknown. PCR employed 60 Vbeta and 13 Jbeta primers. The protocol was immunoSEQ multiplex PCR, while the TCRdb copy is restricted to in-frame clones and leaves out a portion. The sample has over 45,000 clones, around three quarters seen once. The data were taken from a study of cytomegalovirus exposure and HLA in healthy donors. Study observations and caveats: Per published reports, the classifier diagnosed cytomegalovirus status with high specificity and sensitivity.

Germline lookup yields CDR1 MNHNY and CDR2 SVGAGI (reference sequence). Trimming took off 4 bases at V and 7 bases at J, with 14 bases between the two ends. This CDR3 region has 14 residues. The chain carries TRBV6-6 and TRBJ1-5, with D tentatively TRBD1 (5 bases). Sequencing input: PBMCs. The receptor was isolated from a female donor in good health and CMV-seronegative. The CDR3 reads CASSWERGGQPQHF. Written as DNA, the CDR3 is TGTGCCAGCAGTTGGGAAAGGGGAGGCCAGCCCCAGCATTTT.